The 11 T cell receptor beta chains in this list originate from one sample, sequenced in a study of blood T cell repertoires in COVID-19. Clones were read by immunoSEQ multiplex PCR, and TCRdb kept only the in-frame ones, dropping some. The table includes about 370,000 clones, about 90% detected once. Sequencing used peripheral blood. Receptors were obtained from a young woman with COVID-19, enrolled during active disease.

This chain joins TRBV6-2 or TRBV6-3 and TRBJ2-1; D possibly corresponds to TRBD1 (6 bases). Looked up from germline, CDR1 is MNHEY and CDR2 is SVGEGT. V lost 6 bases to trimming and J lost 6 bases, with 12 bases between them. The CDR3 has 13 residues. The CDR3 DNA is TGTGCCAGCAGATACGGACAGATCAATGAGCAGTTCTTC. Protein sequence: CASRYGQINEQFF.

The chain links TRBV5-1 to TRBJ1-5, with TRBD1 as a possible D gene (5 bases). Looked up from germline, CDR1 is SGHRS and CDR2 is YFSETQ. V gave up 0 bases and J gave up 3 bases, with 10 bases separating them. This CDR3 has 15 residues. Here the CDR3 reads CASSLVPGHNQPQHF. CDR3 coding DNA: TGCGCCAGCAGCTTGGTTCCAGGGCACAATCAGCCCCAGCATTTT.

In its sample, this clone was seen a few times. The gene calls are TRBV18 and TRBJ2-2; D is possibly TRBD1 (7 bases). The CDR3 covers 17 residues. The V and J ends lost 3 bases and 2 bases respectively, with 16 bases between them. Looked up from germline, CDR1 is KGHSH and CDR2 is LQKENI. CDR3 sequence reads: CASSPRAGQSNTGELFF. The CDR3 DNA is TGTGCCAGCTCACCGCGGGCGGGACAGAGTAACACCGGGGAGCTGTTTTTT. Filled out from reference TRBV18 and TRBJ2-2, the complete variable domain reads NAGVMQNPRHLVRRRGQEARLRCSPMKGHSHVYWYRQLPEEGLKFMVYLQKENIIDESGMPKERFSAEFPKEGPSILRIQQVVRGDSAAYFCASSPRAGQSNTGELFFGEGSRLTVL.

This rearrangement joins TRBV6-2 or TRBV6-3 to TRBJ2-1; TRBD2 matches 9 bases. After removal of 5 bases from V and 8 bases from J, the junction contained 7 bases not matched to a gene. From germline, CDR1 is MNHEY and CDR2 SVGEGT. The CDR3 extends over 14 amino acids. The CDR3 is CASSLGLAWDEQFF. The DNA for the CDR3 is TGTGCCAGCAGTCTTGGACTAGCGTGGGATGAGCAGTTCTTC.

The J gene is TRBJ1-2, the V gene TRBV6-5; D may be TRBD1 (5 bases). This CDR3 is 12 amino acids long. Germline V gene sequence: CDR1 MNHEY, CDR2 SVGAGI. V gave up 0 bases and J gave up 7 bases, with 6 bases separating them. The CDR3 DNA sequence: TGTGCCAGCAGTTACTCTGGGGCTGGCTACACCTTC. Translating it yields CASSYSGAGYTF.

The sample holds a few counts of this clone. The gene calls are TRBV24-1 and TRBJ2-1; 13 positions match TRBD2. Germline V CDR1 and CDR2: KGHDR, SFDVKD. The junction had 12 bases not matched to a gene; V was cut back by 6 bases and J by 8 bases. This CDR3 spans 17 amino acids. The chain's CDR3 is CATSPPRTSGSWDEQFF. CDR3 nucleotides: TGTGCCACCAGTCCCCCTCGGACTAGCGGGAGTTGGGATGAGCAGTTCTTC.

V and J are TRBV28 and TRBJ1-4, with 7 bases lining up with TRBD1. This CDR3 spans 18 amino acids. Trimming at V came to 6 bases and at J to 7 bases, leaving 20 bases not matched to a gene. Germline loops: CDR1 MDHEN, CDR2 SYDVKM. CDR3 coding DNA: TGTGCCAGCAGCCCTCCCAACCTCCAACAGGGGAAAAGTGAAAAACTGTTTTTT. As protein: CASSPPNLQQGKSEKLFF.

The J gene is TRBJ1-1, the V gene TRBV28, with D unclear. Trimming stripped 3 bases from V and 8 bases from J, with 10 bases between. CDR3 length: 12 residues. Germline V gene sequence: CDR1 MDHEN, CDR2 SYDVKM. In DNA, the CDR3 is TGTGCCAGCAGTTTTGGTCGCAGGGAAGCTTTCTTT. Translated: CASSFGRREAFF.

The V and J genes are TRBV6-5 and TRBJ1-1; D is perhaps TRBD1 (6 bases). With 6 bases removed from V and 5 bases from J, the gap between germline ends came to 19 bases. In germline, CDR1 is MNHEY, CDR2 SVGAGI. This CDR3 region has 15 residues. Here the CDR3 DNA reads TGTGCCAGCAGAAAATATAACAGGGATAGAACTGAAGCTTTCTTT. It specifies CASRKYNRDRTEAFF.

The chain recombines TRBV10-1 with TRBJ1-3; D not resolved. Germline loops: CDR1 WNHNN, CDR2 SYGVQD (reference sequence). This CDR3 is built from 16 residues. The V end was cut by 6 bases, the J end by 0 bases, with 15 bases between. DNA for the CDR3: TGCGCCAGCAGCGGCGGCGGACTGAGCTCTGGAAACACCATATATTTT. Translation gives CASSGGGLSSGNTIYF.

Only one count was recorded for this clone. The gene calls are TRBV6-5 and TRBJ2-7, with 11 bases fitting TRBD1. The V and J ends lost 4 bases and 7 bases, in that order; junction bases with no gene match: 9. CDR1 is MNHEY, CDR2 SVGAGI, per germline. The CDR3 is made up of 15 amino acids. In nucleotides, the CDR3 is TGTGCCAGCAGTTCCGCAGGACAGGGGGCTGAAGAGCAGTACTTC. Encoded protein: CASSSAGQGAEEQYF.